Each of the 2 T cell receptor beta chains below was sequenced from the same sample in a study of beta chain features in type 1 diabetes. Expressed TCRB transcripts were sequenced because the entire RNA isolate underwent reverse transcription. The data were produced by immunoSEQ multiplex PCR, yet TCRdb's version contains in-frame clones alone and is incomplete. The data hold about 180,000 clones, with 10% to 15% observed a single time. The specimen sequenced was central memory CD4+ T cells from blood. These receptors were obtained from a woman aged 18 to 35 in good health.

The V gene is TRBV30, the J gene TRBJ2-1; 10 nucleotides line up with TRBD2. The J segment lost 11 bases and the V segment lost 4 bases, leaving 5 bases of the junction unmatched. This CDR3 has 12 residues. Looked up from germline, CDR1 is GTSNPN and CDR2 is SVGIG (reference sequence). The CDR3 nucleotides read TGTGCCTGGACGGCTAGCGGGGGCAAGCAGTTCTTC. Its protein product is CAWTASGGKQFF.

This clone was seen a few times. This chain links TRBV7-2 with TRBJ2-1; D gene uncertain. Germline assignment: CDR1 SGHTA and CDR2 FQGNSA. Between the trimmed V and J ends, which lost 4 bases and 2 bases, there was a span of 9 bases. The CDR3 runs to 14 residues. Written as DNA, the CDR3 is TGTGCCAGCAGCTCCTTTTCCGCCTACAATGAGCAGTTCTTC. It encodes CASSSFSAYNEQFF.